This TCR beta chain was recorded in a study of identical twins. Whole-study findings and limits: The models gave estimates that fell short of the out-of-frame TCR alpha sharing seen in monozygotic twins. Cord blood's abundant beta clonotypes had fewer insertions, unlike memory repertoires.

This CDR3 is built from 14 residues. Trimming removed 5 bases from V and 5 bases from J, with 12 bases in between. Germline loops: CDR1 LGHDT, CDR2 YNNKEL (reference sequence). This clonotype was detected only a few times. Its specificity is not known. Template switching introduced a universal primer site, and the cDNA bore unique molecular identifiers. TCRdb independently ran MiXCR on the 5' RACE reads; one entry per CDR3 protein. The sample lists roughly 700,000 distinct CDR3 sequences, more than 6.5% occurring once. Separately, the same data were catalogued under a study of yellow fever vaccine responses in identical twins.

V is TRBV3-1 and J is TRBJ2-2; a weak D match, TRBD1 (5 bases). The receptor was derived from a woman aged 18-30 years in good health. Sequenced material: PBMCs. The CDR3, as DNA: TGTGCCAGCAGCGAGAGGCGACAGACCGGGGAGCTGTTTTTT. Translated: CASSERRQTGELFF.